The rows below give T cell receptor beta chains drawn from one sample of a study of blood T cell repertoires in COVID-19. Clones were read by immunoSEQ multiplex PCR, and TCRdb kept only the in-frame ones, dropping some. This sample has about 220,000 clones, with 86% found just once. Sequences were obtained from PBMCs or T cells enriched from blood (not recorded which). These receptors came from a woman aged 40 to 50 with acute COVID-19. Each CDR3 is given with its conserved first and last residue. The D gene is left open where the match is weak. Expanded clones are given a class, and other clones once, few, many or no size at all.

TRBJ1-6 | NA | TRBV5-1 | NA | CASSLGLAWGLHF | TGCGCCAGCAGCCTAGGACTCGCCTGGGGCCTCCACTTT
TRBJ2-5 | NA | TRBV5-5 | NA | CASSPGTLETQYF | TGTGCCAGCAGCCCCGGGACTCTAGAGACCCAGTACTTC
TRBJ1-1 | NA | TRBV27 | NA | CASSLTQGRTEAFF | TGTGCCAGCAGTTTAACCCAGGGAAGGACTGAAGCTTTCTTT
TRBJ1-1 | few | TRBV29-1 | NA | CSVEDRPGGGNTEAFF | TGCAGCGTTGAAGATCGGCCCGGGGGTGGTAACACTGAAGCTTTCTTT
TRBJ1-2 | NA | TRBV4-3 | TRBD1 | CASSRTQGARYGYTF | TGCGCCAGCAGCCGAACACAGGGGGCGCGCTATGGCTACACCTTC
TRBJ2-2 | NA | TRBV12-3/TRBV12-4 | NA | CASSQVRHGELFF | TGTGCCAGCAGCCAGGTCCGGCACGGGGAGCTGTTTTTT
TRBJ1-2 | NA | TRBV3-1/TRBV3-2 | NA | CASRKGGGDRGYTF | TGTGCCAGCAGAAAAGGTGGGGGGGACCGTGGCTACACCTTC
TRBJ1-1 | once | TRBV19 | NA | CASSFLNTEAFF | TGTGCCAGTAGTTTCTTGAACACTGAAGCTTTCTTT
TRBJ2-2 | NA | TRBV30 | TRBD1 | CAWNRGPGELFF | TGTGCCTGGAACAGGGGACCCGGGGAGCTGTTTTTT
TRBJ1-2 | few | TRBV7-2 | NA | CASSSTAGTSIGYTF | TGTGCCAGCAGCTCTACAGCGGGGACTTCAATAGGCTACACCTTC
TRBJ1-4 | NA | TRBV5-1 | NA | CASSLGFGQMDEKLFF | TGCGCCAGCAGCTTGGGTTTTGGACAAATGGATGAAAAACTGTTTTTT
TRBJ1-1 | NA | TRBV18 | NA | CASSSGYTEAFF | TGTGCCAGCTCAAGCGGTTACACTGAAGCTTTCTTT
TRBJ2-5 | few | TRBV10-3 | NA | CAISASQETQYF | TGTGCCATCAGTGCCTCTCAAGAGACCCAGTACTTC